The 21 T cell receptor beta chains reported below all come from one sample, sequenced in a study of CD8 T cells in ankylosing spondylitis. TCRdb re-called the 5' RACE reads with MiXCR, one entry per CDR3 protein. The data contain about 130,000 distinct CDR3 sequences, more than 5.5% of them singletons. The specimen sequenced was blood, either unsorted or a sorted T cell fraction (not recorded which). The receptors were sampled from a female donor with ankylosing spondylitis or in good health (not recorded which).

In its sample, this clonotype was seen many times. CDR3 sequence reads: CASSEAGGGETQYF. DNA for the CDR3: TGTGCCAGCAGTGAAGCGGGGGGCGGAGAGACCCAGTACTTC. The chain joins TRBV2 to TRBJ2-5; D may match TRBD1 or TRBD2 (6 bases each). Germline V lookup: CDR1 SNHLY, CDR2 FYNNEI. Between the trimmed V and J ends, which lost 0 bases and 4 bases, there was a span of 9 bases. The CDR3 runs 14 residues. The full variable domain, rest sourced from reference TRBV2 and TRBJ2-5, is EPEVTQTPSHQVTQMGQEVILRCVPISNHLYFYWYRQILGQKVEFLVSFYNNEISEKSEIFDDQFSVERPDGSNFTLKIRSTKLEDSAMYFCASSEAGGGETQYFGPGTRLLVL.

This clonotype occurred many times. This rearrangement joins TRBV29-1 to TRBJ1-2, with 11 bases identical to TRBD1. The germline gives CDR1 SQVTM, CDR2 ANQGSEA. The CDR3 has 15 residues. V dropped 6 bases and J dropped 6; count of bases not matched to a gene: 12. The DNA for the CDR3 is TGCAGCGTCCCCATATCCGGACAGGGGGCAGATGGCTACACCTTC. This sequence encodes CSVPISGQGADGYTF.

Ten or more counts support this clonotype. The chain couples TRBV4-1 to TRBJ1-2; TRBD1 agrees at 8 bases. Trimming took 1 base from V and 5 from J; bases not matched to a gene: 6. The CDR3 is 15 amino acids. The V gene's germline CDR1 is MGHRA and CDR2 YSYEKL. The DNA for the CDR3 is TGCGCCAGCAGCCAAGGCGCCGGGACAGGATATGGCTACACCTTC. This gives the protein CASSQGAGTGYGYTF.

Many counts were recorded for this clonotype. The V and J genes are TRBV20-1 and TRBJ1-4; maybe TRBD1 (6 bases). CDR3 length: 14 amino acids. The germline gives CDR1 DFQATT, CDR2 SNEGSKA (reference sequence). With 6 bases removed from V and 4 bases from J, the gap between germline ends came to 15 bases. The DNA of the CDR3 is TGCAGTGCGGTACAGGGTGGCCTTAATGAAAAACTGTTTTTT. The encoded protein is CSAVQGGLNEKLFF.

This clonotype has a count of ten or more. The rearrangement joins TRBV11-2 to TRBJ2-2, with no clear D. V was trimmed by 10 bases and J by 7 bases, leaving 10 bases between them. There are 11 residues in the CDR3. Germline V gene data show CDR1 as SGHAT and CDR2 as FQNNGV. The CDR3 region has the DNA TGTGCCATAAAGCTGGGCGGGGAGCTGTTTTTT. It specifies CAIKLGGELFF. Full variable domain (missing parts from reference TRBV11-2 and TRBJ2-2): EAGVAQSPRYKIIEKRQSVAFWCNPISGHATLYWYQQILGQGPKLLIQFQNNGVVDDSQLPKDRFSAERLKGVDSTLKIQPAKLEDSAVYLCAIKLGGELFFGEGSRLTVL.

As DNA, the CDR3 is TGTGCCAGCAGCTTAGGAGACATCCAGCCCCAGCATTTT. It yields the protein CASSLGDIQPQHF. The chain joins TRBV11-3 to TRBJ1-5; D call uncertain. The ends were cut back, 1 base at V and 7 bases at J, with 8 bases in the middle. The germline gives CDR1 SGHNT, CDR2 YENEEA. The CDR3 is made up of 13 amino acids.

This clonotype was counted many times. V gene TRBV29-1 combines with J gene TRBJ2-7, with 11 bases aligning to TRBD1. Germline CDR1 reads SQVTM; CDR2 reads ANQGSEA. The CDR3 runs 13 residues. V was pared by 5 bases and J by 7 bases, with 7 bases of the junction left unmatched. As DNA, the CDR3 is TGCAGCGTTCCCGGACAGGGGGCGAGGGAGCAGTACTTC. Translated: CSVPGQGAREQYF.

This clonotype appeared many times. The rearrangement uses TRBV24-1 and TRBJ2-3; TRBD1 is a possible D gene (7 bases). CDR1 is KGHDR, CDR2 SFDVKD, per germline. V dropped 9 bases and J dropped 8 bases, with 26 bases sitting between them. The CDR3 has 16 amino acids. CDR3 region: CATSGDRSNEVGTQYF. The CDR3 DNA reads TGTGCCACCTCGGGGGACAGAAGTAATGAGGTCGGTACGCAGTATTTT.

In this sample, this clonotype turned up many times. Here the CDR3 reads CASSGGQAYNQPQHF. The CDR3 DNA reads TGTGCCAGCAGTGGGGGACAGGCCTATAATCAGCCCCAGCATTTT. The chain has TRBV6-1 and TRBJ1-5; 8 nucleotides align to TRBD1. Per germline, CDR1 MNHNS and CDR2 SASEGT. The J segment lost 4 bases and the V segment lost 4 bases, leaving 6 bases of the junction unmatched. CDR3 length: 15 amino acids.

To note about this clonotype: This sequence may be a read error, since a much larger clone differs from it by one base. The rearrangement joins TRBV20-1 to TRBJ2-7; weak D call: TRBD1 (5 bases). CDR3 length equals 14 residues. Trimming stripped 1 base from V and 4 bases from J, with 14 bases between. CDR1 DFQATT and CDR2 SNEGSKA come from the germline V gene (reference sequence). CDR3 loop: CSARGHGRGYEQYF. For the CDR3, the DNA is TGCAGTGCTAGAGGACACGGTAGGGGTTACGAGCAGTACTTC.

The table lists this clonotype with many counts. The chain joins TRBV5-1 to TRBJ2-2; no reliable D call. Trimming shortened V by 3 bases and J by 4 bases, and 13 bases separated the two germline ends. CDR3 size: 15 residues. Per the germline V gene, CDR1 is SGHRS and CDR2 is YFSETQ. CDR3 protein: CASSWAPGRTGELFF. CDR3 DNA: TGCGCCAGCAGCTGGGCCCCCGGGCGCACCGGGGAGCTGTTTTTT.

This clonotype came up many times. The CDR3 DNA reads as TGTGCCAGCTCACCACTCCCTAGCGGGGCGAGAGCCAAAAACATTCAGTACTTC. It translates to CASSPLPSGARAKNIQYF. J is TRBJ2-4 and V is TRBV18, with 9 bases fitting TRBD2. The CDR3 is 18 residues long. CDR1 is KGHSH, CDR2 LQKENI, per germline. The J segment lost 0 bases and the V segment lost 1 base, leaving 7 bases of the junction unmatched.

The sample holds a few counts of this clonotype. The rearrangement joins TRBV7-6 to TRBJ2-1, with 9 bases matching TRBD2. CDR1 is SGHVS, CDR2 FNYEAQ, per germline. CDR3 length: 14 amino acids. The ends lost 4 bases at V and 5 bases at J; junction bases unmatched: 3. In DNA, the CDR3 is TGTGCCAGCAGCTCCCTAGCGGGGAACAATGAGCAGTTCTTC. This codes for CASSSLAGNNEQFF.

This clonotype was counted many times. The CDR3 region is CASSYSDSRYYEQYF. CDR3 DNA sequence: TGTGCCAGCAGTTACTCGGACAGTAGGTACTACGAGCAGTACTTC. The chain recombines TRBV6-5 with TRBJ2-7; possible D gene TRBD1, 6 bases. CDR1 and CDR2 (germline): MNHEY, SVGAGI. This CDR3 contains 15 residues. V was pared by 0 bases and J by 3 bases, with 12 bases between.

This clonotype came up many times. The chain employs TRBV2 and TRBJ2-3, with D possibly being TRBD2 (5 bases). V shed 8 bases and J shed 3 bases, with 12 bases lying between them. There are 13 residues in the CDR3. Per the germline V gene, CDR1 is SNHLY and CDR2 is FYNNEI. The CDR3 sequence: CASGEPLTDTQYF. The CDR3 bases are TGTGCCAGCGGGGAGCCCCTGACAGATACGCAGTATTTT.

At least ten counts were recorded for this clonotype. This chain joins TRBV9 and TRBJ2-1, with D perhaps matching TRBD2 (7 bases). CDR1 is SGDLS and CDR2 is YYNGEE in the germline V gene. V was trimmed by 2 bases and J by 3 bases, leaving 18 bases between them. The CDR3 is 17 amino acids. As DNA, the CDR3 is TGTGCCAGCAGCGTGGGACTCGCGGGGGCCTACTACAATGAGCAGTTCTTC. It is translated as CASSVGLAGAYYNEQFF.

V usage is TRBV12-3 or TRBV12-4 and J usage is TRBJ2-2, with D unresolved. V was cut by 5 bases and J by 7 bases, with 11 bases left in between. The CDR3 loop spans 13 amino acids. The CDR3 is CASSPLSGGELFF. As DNA, the CDR3 is TGTGCCAGCAGTCCCCTGTCTGGCGGGGAGCTGTTTTTT.

This clonotype occurred many times. The J gene is TRBJ1-2, the V gene TRBV4-3, with D maybe TRBD1 (6 bases). Trimming took 0 bases from V and 7 from J, leaving 15 bases between them. The CDR3 length is 15 residues. The germline CDR1 and CDR2 sequences are LGHNA and YSLEER. This CDR3 reads CASSQEVGGRSGYTF. CDR3 DNA: TGCGCCAGCAGCCAAGAAGTGGGGGGGCGGAGTGGCTACACCTTC.

In its sample, this clonotype was seen a few times. Being one base from a much bigger clone, this may be a read error. CDR3 sequence: CASSSQVVQSQHF. In DNA, the CDR3 is TGTGCCAGCAGTTCTCAAGTTGTTCAGTCCCAGCATTTT. This sequence joins TRBV12-3 or TRBV12-4 and TRBJ1-5; D call uncertain. The CDR3 consists of 13 residues.

This clonotype was seen ten or more times. The rearrangement uses TRBV20-1 and TRBJ2-1; D perhaps matches TRBD1 (6 bases). Looked up from germline, CDR1 is DFQATT and CDR2 is SNEGSKA (reference sequence). CDR3 length: 14 residues. Between the trimmed V and J ends, which lost 3 bases and 7 bases, there was a span of 16 bases. CDR3 sequence reads: CSASDRLGTNEQFF. The CDR3 coding sequence is TGCAGTGCTAGTGACAGGTTAGGCACAAATGAGCAGTTCTTC.

The table lists this clonotype with many counts. This chain joins TRBV29-1 and TRBJ2-2; weak D call: TRBD1 (6 bases). CDR3 length: 14 residues. Germline V gene data show CDR1 as SQVTM and CDR2 as ANQGSEA. V was trimmed by 4 bases and J by 6 bases, leaving 15 bases between them. The CDR3 DNA reads TGCAGCGTTGTGTCGCAGGGACAAGCCGGGGAGCTGTTTTTT. It is translated as CSVVSQGQAGELFF.